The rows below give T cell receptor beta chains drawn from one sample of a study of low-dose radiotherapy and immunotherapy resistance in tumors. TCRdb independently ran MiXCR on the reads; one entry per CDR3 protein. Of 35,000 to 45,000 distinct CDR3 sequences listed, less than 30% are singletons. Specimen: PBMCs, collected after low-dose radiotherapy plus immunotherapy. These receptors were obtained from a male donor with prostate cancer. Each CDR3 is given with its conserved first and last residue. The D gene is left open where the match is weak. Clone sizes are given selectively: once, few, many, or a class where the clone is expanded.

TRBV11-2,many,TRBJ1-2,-,CASSLVGTGYTF,TGTGCCAGCAGCTTAGTCGGGACCGGCTACACCTTC
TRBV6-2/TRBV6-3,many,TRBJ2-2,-,CASSWGLGTGELFF,TGTGCCAGCTCCTGGGGGCTGGGTACCGGGGAGCTGTTTTTT
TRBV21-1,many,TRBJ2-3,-,CASSARAQRYTDTQYF,TGTGCCAGCAGCGCTCGGGCACAGAGGTACACAGATACGCAGTATTTT
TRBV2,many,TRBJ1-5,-,CASSEETKQPQHF,TGTGCCAGCAGTGAAGAGACAAAACAGCCCCAGCATTTT
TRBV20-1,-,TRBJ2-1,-,CSAQTIAAYNEQSF,TGCAGTGCCCAAACGATAGCGGCATACAATGAGCAGTCCTTC
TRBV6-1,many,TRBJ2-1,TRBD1,CASSVIDRVGHNEQFF,TGTGCCAGCAGTGTAATCGACAGGGTCGGCCACAATGAGCAGTTCTTC
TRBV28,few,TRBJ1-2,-,CASTSAGVHYGYTF,TGTGCCAGCACCTCCGCGGGGGTACACTATGGCTACACCTTC
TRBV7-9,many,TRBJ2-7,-,CASSSMYPQYF,TGTGCCAGCAGCTCCATGTACCCCCAGTACTTC
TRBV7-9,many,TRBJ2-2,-,CASSLELTGFAGELFF,TGTGCCAGCAGCTTAGAGTTGACGGGATTCGCCGGGGAGCTGTTTTTT
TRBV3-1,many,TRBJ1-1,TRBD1,CASSPPTGLDTEAFF,TGTGCCAGCAGCCCGCCGACAGGGTTGGACACTGAAGCTTTCTTT
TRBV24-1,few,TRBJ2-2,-,CATSDPRGPGELFF,TGTGCCACCAGTGACCCCAGGGGTCCCGGGGAGCTGTTTTTT
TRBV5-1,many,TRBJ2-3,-,CASRQGNTDTQYF,TGCGCCAGCCGGCAGGGTAACACAGATACGCAGTATTTT
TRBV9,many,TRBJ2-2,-,CATQGALTGELFF,TGTGCCACCCAGGGTGCCCTAACCGGGGAGCTGTTTTTT
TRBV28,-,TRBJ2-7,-,CASSFRVGRSYEQYF,TGTGCCAGCAGCTTCCGGGTGGGCCGATCCTACGAGCAGTACTTC
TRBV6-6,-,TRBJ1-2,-,CASSSTEFTF,TGTGCCAGCAGCAGCACGGAATTCACCTTC
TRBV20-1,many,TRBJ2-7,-,CSAPFPGRGAGEQYF,TGCAGTGCCCCGTTTCCCGGTAGGGGGGCGGGCGAGCAGTACTTC
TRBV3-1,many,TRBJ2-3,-,CASSQDAVDTDTQYF,TGTGCCAGCAGCCAAGATGCGGTAGACACAGATACGCAGTATTTT
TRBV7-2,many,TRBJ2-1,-,CASSLYANEQFF,TGTGCCAGCAGCTTATATGCCAATGAGCAGTTCTTC
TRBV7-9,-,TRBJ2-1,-,CASRRPGRNEQFF,TGTGCCAGCAGACGACCGGGACGCAATGAGCAGTTCTTC
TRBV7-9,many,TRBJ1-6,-,CASSLDHRASNSPLHF,TGTGCCAGCAGCTTAGACCACAGGGCGAGCAATTCACCCCTCCACTTT
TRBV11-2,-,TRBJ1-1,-,CASRAGQAIGLWTEAFF,TGTGCCAGCAGGGCAGGGCAGGCTATTGGATTGTGGACTGAAGCTTTCTTT
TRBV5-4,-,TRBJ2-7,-,CASSSASPGAPLKQEQYF,TGTGCCAGCAGCTCCGCCTCTCCAGGGGCCCCCCTAAAGCAAGAGCAGTACTTC
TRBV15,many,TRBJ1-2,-,CATSQGYGYTF,TGTGCCACCAGCCAGGGATATGGCTACACCTTC
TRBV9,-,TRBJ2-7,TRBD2,CASSVTSGASSYEQYF,TGTGCCAGCAGCGTGACTAGCGGGGCTAGCTCCTACGAGCAGTACTTC
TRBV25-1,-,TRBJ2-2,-,CASSGAGNTGELFF,TGTGCCAGCAGTGGGGCGGGGAACACCGGGGAGCTGTTTTTT
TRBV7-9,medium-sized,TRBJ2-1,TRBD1,CASSFTRDRASSYNEQFF,TGTGCCAGCAGCTTCACCCGGGACAGGGCAAGCTCCTACAATGAGCAGTTCTTC
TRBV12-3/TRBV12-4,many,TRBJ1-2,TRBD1,CASSFGQGSYYGYTF,TGTGCCAGCAGTTTTGGACAGGGGAGCTACTATGGCTACACCTTC
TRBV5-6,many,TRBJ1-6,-,CASSSGGQGPYSSYNSPLHF,TGTGCCAGCAGCTCGGGCGGGCAGGGGCCCTATAGCTCCTATAATTCACCCCTCCACTTT
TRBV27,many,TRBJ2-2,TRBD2,CASSLSAVAGGRTGELFF,TGTGCCAGCAGTTTATCGGCAGTAGCGGGAGGGCGAACCGGGGAGCTGTTTTTT
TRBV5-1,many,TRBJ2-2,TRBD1,CASSVGQGVRELFF,TGCGCCAGCAGCGTGGGACAGGGGGTTCGGGAGCTGTTTTTT
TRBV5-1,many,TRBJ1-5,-,CASSLEGVANQPQHF,TGCGCCAGCAGCTTGGAAGGGGTTGCCAATCAGCCCCAGCATTTT
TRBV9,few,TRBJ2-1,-,CASSVRPSTYNEQFF,TGTGCCAGCAGCGTAAGACCGAGCACCTACAATGAGCAGTTCTTC
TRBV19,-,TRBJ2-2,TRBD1,CASSIGTAHTGELFF,TGTGCCAGTAGTATCGGGACAGCCCACACCGGGGAGCTGTTTTTT
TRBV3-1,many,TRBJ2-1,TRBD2,CASSPRLAGAGDEQFF,TGTGCCAGCAGCCCTCGACTAGCGGGGGCGGGGGATGAGCAGTTCTTC
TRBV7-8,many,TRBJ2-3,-,CASSLRGSPGDTQYF,TGTGCCAGCAGCTTACGAGGCTCCCCAGGGGATACGCAGTATTTT
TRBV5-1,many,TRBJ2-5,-,CASSFGERGSQETQYF,TGCGCCAGCAGCTTCGGGGAACGTGGGTCTCAAGAGACCCAGTACTTC
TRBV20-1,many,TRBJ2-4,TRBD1,CSAPQGAVAKNIQYF,TGCAGTGCGCCCCAGGGGGCTGTCGCCAAAAACATTCAGTACTTC
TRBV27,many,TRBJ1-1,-,CASMRDMNTEAFF,TGTGCCAGCATGCGGGATATGAACACTGAAGCTTTCTTT
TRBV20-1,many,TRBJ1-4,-,CSASELFF,TGCAGTGCTTCGGAACTGTTTTTT
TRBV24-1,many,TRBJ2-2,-,CATSEPNRVRSTGELFF,TGTGCCACCAGTGAGCCTAACAGAGTCAGGAGCACCGGGGAGCTGTTTTTT